This T cell receptor (beta chain) was profiled in a study of identical twins. Study outcomes and limitations: Researchers caution that invariant MAIT and iNKT cells could partly confound zero-insertion analyses. Insertions were reduced in abundant cord blood beta clonotypes but not in memory repertoires. Twins shared beta out-of-frame sequences in excess, but this excess was weaker. Models underestimated how often monozygotic twins shared out-of-frame TCR alpha.

The germline V and J ends were trimmed by 6 bases and 0 bases, with 13 bases remaining between them. Germline V CDR1 and CDR2: SGHRS, YFSETQ. CDR3 length: 16 residues. In regard to this clonotype: Its target is unknown.

Each CDR3 protein gets one entry after TCRdb re-called the 5' RACE reads with MiXCR. The table has 450,000 or so distinct CDR3 sequences, 18% seen once. The chain uses TRBV5-1 and TRBJ2-6; D is undetermined. The sample consisted of naive T cells sorted from blood. The receptor was derived from a man aged 45-65 years in good health. In DNA form, the CDR3 reads TGCGCCAGCAAAGGCTCACTGAGCTCTGGGGCCAACGTCCTGACTTTC. Translated: CASKGSLSSGANVLTF.